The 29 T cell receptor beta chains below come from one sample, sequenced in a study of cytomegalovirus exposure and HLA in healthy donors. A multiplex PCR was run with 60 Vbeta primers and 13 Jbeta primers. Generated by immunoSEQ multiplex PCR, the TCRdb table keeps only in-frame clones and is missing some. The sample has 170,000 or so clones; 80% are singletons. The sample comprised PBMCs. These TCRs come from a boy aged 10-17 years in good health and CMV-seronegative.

The CDR3 DNA sequence: TGTGCCAGCAGCCCCGGGACTGCGGTGACTGAGCAGTTCTTC. Translating it yields CASSPGTAVTEQFF. The V and J genes are TRBV11-3 and TRBJ2-1; D might be TRBD2 (6 bases). This CDR3 is built from 14 residues. V was pared by 5 bases and J by 9 bases, with 17 bases between. Germline V lookup: CDR1 SGHNT, CDR2 YENEEA.

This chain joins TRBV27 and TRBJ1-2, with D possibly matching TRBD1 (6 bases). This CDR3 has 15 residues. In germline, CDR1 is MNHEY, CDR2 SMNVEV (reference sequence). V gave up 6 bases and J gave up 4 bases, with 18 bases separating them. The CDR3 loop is CASSSNRAGLYGYTF. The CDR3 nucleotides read TGTGCCAGCAGCTCAAACAGGGCCGGGCTCTATGGCTACACCTTC.

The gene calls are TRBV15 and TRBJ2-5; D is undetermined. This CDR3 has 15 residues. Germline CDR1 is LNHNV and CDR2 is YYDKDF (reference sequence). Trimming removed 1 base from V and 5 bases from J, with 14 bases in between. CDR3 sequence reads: CATSRVLRSWETQYF. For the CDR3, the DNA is TGTGCCACCAGCAGAGTGTTGAGGAGTTGGGAGACCCAGTACTTC.

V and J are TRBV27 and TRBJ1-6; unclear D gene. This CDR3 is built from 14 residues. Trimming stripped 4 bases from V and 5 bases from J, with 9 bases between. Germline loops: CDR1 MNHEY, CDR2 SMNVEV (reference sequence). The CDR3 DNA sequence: TGTGCCAGCAGTTCACCACAGAATAATTCACCCCTCCACTTT. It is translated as CASSSPQNNSPLHF.

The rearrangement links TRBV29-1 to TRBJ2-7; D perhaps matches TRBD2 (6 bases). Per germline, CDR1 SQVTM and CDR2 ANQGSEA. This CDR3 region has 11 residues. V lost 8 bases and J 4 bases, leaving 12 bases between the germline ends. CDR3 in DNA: TGCAGCTCAAGTGCGGGATACGAGCAGTACTTC. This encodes CSSSAGYEQYF.

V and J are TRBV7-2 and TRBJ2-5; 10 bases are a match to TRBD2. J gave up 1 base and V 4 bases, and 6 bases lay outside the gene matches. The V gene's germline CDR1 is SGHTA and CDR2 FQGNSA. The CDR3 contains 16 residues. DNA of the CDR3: TGTGCCAGCAGCTGGGGCAGCGGGAGGGCCCAAGAGACCCAGTACTTC. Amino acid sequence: CASSWGSGRAQETQYF.

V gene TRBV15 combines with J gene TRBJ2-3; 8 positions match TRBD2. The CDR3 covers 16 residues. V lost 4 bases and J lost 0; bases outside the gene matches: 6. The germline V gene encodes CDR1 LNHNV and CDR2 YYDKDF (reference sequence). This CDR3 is CATSTIAGPSTDTQYF. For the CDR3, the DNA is TGTGCCACCAGCACTATAGCGGGGCCTAGCACAGATACGCAGTATTTT.

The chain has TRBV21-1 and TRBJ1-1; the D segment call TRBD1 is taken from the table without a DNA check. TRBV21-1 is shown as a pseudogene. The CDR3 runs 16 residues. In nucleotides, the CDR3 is TGTGCCAGCAGCTGGATTGACAGGGGGTGGGACACTGAAGCTTTCTTT. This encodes CASSWIDRGWDTEAFF.

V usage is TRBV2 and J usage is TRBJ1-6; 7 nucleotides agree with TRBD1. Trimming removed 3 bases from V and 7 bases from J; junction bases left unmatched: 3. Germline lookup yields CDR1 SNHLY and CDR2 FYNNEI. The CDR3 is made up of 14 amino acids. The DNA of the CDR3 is TGTGCCAGCAGTGATAGGGACAGCAATTCACCCCTCCACTTT. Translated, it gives CASSDRDSNSPLHF.

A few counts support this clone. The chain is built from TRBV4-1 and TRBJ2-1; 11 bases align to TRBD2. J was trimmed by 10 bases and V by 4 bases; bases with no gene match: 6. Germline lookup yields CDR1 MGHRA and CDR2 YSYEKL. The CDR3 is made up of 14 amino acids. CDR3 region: CASSRTVAGGEQFF. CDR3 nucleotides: TGCGCCAGCAGCCGAACTGTAGCGGGGGGGGAGCAGTTCTTC.

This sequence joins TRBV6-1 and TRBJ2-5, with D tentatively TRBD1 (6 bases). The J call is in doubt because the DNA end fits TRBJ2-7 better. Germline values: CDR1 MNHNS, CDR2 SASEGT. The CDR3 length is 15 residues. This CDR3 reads CASTLTPGQTYEQYF. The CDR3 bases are TGTGCCAGCACCCTGACTCCGGGACAAACCTACGAGCAGTACTTC.

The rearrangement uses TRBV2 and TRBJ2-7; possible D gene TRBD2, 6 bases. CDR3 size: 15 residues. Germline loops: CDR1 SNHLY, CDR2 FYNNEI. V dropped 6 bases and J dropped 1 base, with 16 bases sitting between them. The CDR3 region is CASRAYRGTSYEQYF. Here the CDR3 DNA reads TGTGCCAGCAGAGCATACCGGGGGACTTCCTACGAGCAGTACTTC.

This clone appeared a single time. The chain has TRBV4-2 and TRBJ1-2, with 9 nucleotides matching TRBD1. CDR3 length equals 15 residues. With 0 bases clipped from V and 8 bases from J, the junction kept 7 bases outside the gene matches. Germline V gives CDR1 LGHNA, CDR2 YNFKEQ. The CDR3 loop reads CASSQDDRGIDGYTF. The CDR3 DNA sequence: TGTGCCAGCAGCCAAGACGACAGGGGGATCGACGGCTACACCTTC.

The CDR3 DNA is TGTGCCACCAGCAGATCGAGGGTATCTCGATCGGGTACTGAAGCTTTCTTT. Amino acids: CATSRSRVSRSGTEAFF. The chain has TRBV15 and TRBJ1-1, with no clear D. Per the germline V gene, CDR1 is LNHNV and CDR2 is YYDKDF (reference sequence). Trimming left V 2 bases short and J 5 bases short, with 21 bases between. The length of the CDR3 is 17 residues.

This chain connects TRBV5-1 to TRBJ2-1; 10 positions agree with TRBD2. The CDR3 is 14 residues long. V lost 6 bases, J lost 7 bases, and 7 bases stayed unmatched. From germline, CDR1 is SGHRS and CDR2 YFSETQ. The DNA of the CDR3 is TGCGCCAGCACGATAGCGGGAGGTATGAATGAGCAGTTCTTC. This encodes CASTIAGGMNEQFF.

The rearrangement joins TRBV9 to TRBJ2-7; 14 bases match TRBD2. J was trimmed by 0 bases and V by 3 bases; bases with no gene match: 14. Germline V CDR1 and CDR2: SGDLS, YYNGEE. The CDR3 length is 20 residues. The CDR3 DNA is TGTGCCAGCAGCGGAACCCTGACCGGGACTAGCGGGAGAGCCTCCTACGAGCAGTACTTC. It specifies CASSGTLTGTSGRASYEQYF.

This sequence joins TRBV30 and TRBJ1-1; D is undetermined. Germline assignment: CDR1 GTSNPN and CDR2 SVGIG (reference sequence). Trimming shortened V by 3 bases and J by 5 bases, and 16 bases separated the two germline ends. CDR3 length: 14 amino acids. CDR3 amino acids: CAWSWAPERTEAFF. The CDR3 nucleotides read TGTGCCTGGAGCTGGGCCCCAGAGAGAACTGAAGCTTTCTTT.

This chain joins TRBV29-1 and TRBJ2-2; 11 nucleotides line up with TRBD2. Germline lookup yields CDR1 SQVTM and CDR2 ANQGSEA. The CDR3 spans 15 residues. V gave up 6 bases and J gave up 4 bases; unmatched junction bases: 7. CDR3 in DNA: TGCAGCGTCGAGATAGCGGGGGGGTTCACCGGGGAGCTGTTTTTT. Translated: CSVEIAGGFTGELFF.

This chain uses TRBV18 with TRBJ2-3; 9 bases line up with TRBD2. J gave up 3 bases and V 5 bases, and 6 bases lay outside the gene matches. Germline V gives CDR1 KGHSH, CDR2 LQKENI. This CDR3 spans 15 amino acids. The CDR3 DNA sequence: TGTGCCAGCTCATTTAGCGGGAGTGGTACAGATACGCAGTATTTT. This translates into CASSFSGSGTDTQYF. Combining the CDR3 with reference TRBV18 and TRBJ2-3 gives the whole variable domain NAGVMQNPRHLVRRRGQEARLRCSPMKGHSHVYWYRQLPEEGLKFMVYLQKENIIDESGMPKERFSAEFPKEGPSILRIQQVVRGDSAAYFCASSFSGSGTDTQYFGPGTRLTVL.

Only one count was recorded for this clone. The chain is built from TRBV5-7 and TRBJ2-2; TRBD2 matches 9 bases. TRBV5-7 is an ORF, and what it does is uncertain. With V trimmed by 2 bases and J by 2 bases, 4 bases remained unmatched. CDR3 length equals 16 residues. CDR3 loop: CASSLGGRVNTGELFF. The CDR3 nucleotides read TGTGCCAGCAGCTTAGGCGGGAGGGTTAACACCGGGGAGCTGTTTTTT.

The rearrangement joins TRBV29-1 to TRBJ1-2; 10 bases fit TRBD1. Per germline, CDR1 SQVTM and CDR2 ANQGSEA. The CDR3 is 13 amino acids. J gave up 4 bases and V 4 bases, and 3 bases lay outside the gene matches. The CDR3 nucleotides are TGCAGCGTTGGAGACAGGGGGCTCTATGGCTACACCTTC. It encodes CSVGDRGLYGYTF.

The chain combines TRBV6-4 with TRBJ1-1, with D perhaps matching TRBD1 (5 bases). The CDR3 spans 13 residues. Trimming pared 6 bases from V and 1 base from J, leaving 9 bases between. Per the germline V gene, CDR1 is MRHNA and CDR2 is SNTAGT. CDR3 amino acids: CASRQDPNTEAFF. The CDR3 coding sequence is TGTGCCAGCAGACAGGACCCGAACACTGAAGCTTTCTTT.

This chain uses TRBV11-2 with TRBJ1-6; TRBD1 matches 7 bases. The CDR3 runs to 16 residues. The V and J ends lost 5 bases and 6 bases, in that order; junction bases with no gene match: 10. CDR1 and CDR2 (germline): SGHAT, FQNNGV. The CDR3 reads CASSQGQVPGNSPLHF. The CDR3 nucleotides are TGTGCCAGCAGCCAAGGACAGGTCCCTGGTAATTCACCCCTCCACTTT. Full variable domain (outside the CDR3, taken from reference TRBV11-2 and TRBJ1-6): EAGVAQSPRYKIIEKRQSVAFWCNPISGHATLYWYQQILGQGPKLLIQFQNNGVVDDSQLPKDRFSAERLKGVDSTLKIQPAKLEDSAVYLCASSQGQVPGNSPLHFGNGTRLTVT.

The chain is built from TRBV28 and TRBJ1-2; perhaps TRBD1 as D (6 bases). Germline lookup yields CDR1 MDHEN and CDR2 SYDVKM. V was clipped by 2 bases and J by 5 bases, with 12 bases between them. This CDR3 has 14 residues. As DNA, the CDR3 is TGTGCCAGCAGTTTAGCGGGGGGCTGGTATGGCTACACCTTC. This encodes CASSLAGGWYGYTF.

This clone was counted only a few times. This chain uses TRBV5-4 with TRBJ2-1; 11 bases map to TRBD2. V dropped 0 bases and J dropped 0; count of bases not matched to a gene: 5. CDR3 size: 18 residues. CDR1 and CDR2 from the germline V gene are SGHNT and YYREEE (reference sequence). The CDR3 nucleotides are TGTGCCAGCAGCTTGGCTAGCGGGAGGCCGTCCTCCTACAATGAGCAGTTCTTC. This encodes CASSLASGRPSSYNEQFF.

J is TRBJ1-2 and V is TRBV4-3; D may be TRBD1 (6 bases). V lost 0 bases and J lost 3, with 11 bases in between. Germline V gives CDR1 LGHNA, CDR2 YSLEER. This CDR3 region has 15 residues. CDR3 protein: CASSQDPGEHYGYTF. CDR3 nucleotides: TGCGCCAGCAGCCAAGATCCAGGGGAGCACTATGGCTACACCTTC.

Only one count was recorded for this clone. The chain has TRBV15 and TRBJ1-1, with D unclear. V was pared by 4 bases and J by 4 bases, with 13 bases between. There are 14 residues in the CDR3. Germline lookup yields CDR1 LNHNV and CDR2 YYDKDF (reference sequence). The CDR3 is CATSTRREGTEAFF. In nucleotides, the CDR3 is TGTGCCACCAGCACCCGCCGGGAAGGCACTGAAGCTTTCTTT.

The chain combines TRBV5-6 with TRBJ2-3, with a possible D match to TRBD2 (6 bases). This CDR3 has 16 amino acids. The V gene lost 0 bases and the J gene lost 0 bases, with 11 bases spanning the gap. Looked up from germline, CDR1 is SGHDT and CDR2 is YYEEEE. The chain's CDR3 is CASSLGGVTSTDTQYF. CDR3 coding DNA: TGTGCCAGCAGCTTGGGGGGGGTAACCAGCACAGATACGCAGTATTTT.

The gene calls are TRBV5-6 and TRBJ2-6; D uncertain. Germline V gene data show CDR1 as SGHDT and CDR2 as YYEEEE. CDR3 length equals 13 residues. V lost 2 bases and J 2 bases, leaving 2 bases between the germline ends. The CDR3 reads CASSFTGANVLTF. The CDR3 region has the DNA TGTGCCAGCAGCTTCACTGGGGCCAACGTCCTGACTTTC.